This TCR beta chain came from a study of blood T cell repertoires in COVID-19 (dated by TCRdb to the early 2020s). Concerning the study at large: Samples from collaborators originated in the United States, Italy and Spain and spanned both the acute and convalescent phases of COVID-19. The material from the prospective study consisted of cDNA or gDNA derived from T cells, B-cell-depleted T cells, or PBMCs. The dataset comprised deeply sampled blood TCRbeta repertoires from subjects exposed to, actively infected with, or recovered from COVID-19. The repertoires were released in a freely available public database intended as a resource for research on the immune response to SARS-CoV-2. The samples were drawn from two sources: the first 160 participants of the ongoing ImmuneRACE study, and about 1,300 subjects contributed by 6 global collaborators. The sample metadata nearly always contained a de-identified subject ID, COVID-19 status, age in years and sex. Where HLA class I and class II types were available, the types were taken from metadata supplied by the sample provider, not from assay-based typing. Findings and caveats that apply to the study as a whole: Clinical and demographic metadata were provided uncurated, with the amount varying by source and participant.

A remark on this clone: Its target antigen remains unknown. No qualities accompany the bases; no much larger clone lies one base away.

CDR1 and CDR2 (MDHEN, SYDVKM) derive from the germline V gene. V is pared back by 3 bases and J by 3 bases, with 10 bases lying between the germline termini. The CDR3 runs 14 amino acids, cysteine and phenylalanine included. Solely the CDR3 DNA is kept, with 42 bases framed from the first base. TCRbeta CDR3 regions were amplified from genomic DNA by means of the immunoSEQ Assay, a bias-controlled multiplex PCR. Under the source paper's analysis protocol: Nucleated cell counts per sample were estimated from amplification of reference gene primers within the assay. To quantify the absolute abundance of each unique TCRbeta CDR3 rearrangement, sequence reads were collapsed and filtered. For each sample, productive Simpson clonality was calculated as the square root of Simpson's diversity index across productive rearrangements. This immuneACCESS table, as held by TCRdb, lists in-frame sequences with V and J called but not all clones. Of the missing ones, under half trace to an unresolved V gene in checked studies; the others have no known cause. For V, J and clone size, that table is used; D and trimming come from the DNA. Recorded for this sample are about 210,000 clones; roughly 79% of them occurred a single time. Jointly, the top ten make up 8% to 9% of the sample.

Enrolling through a virtual design, the prospective study's participants ranged in age from roughly 18 to 95 years and lived across 20 to 30 United States geographic areas. In the prospective study, cohorts were assigned on the basis of participant-reported clinical history obtained from a screening survey and a study questionnaire. In the prospective study, whole blood, serum and a nasopharyngeal or oropharyngeal swab were collected from each participant by mobile phlebotomists. Participants in the prospective study had the option to provide additional blood draws and questionnaires over a roughly two-month period. Blood samples from the prospective study were shipped frozen or at room temperature prior to DNA extraction.

Specimen: PBMCs or T cells enriched from blood (not recorded which). The rearranged chain carries TRBV28 and TRBJ2-3, and the D gene may be TRBD2, 6 bases matching. This sequence was found in a woman aged 45-65 years with acute COVID-19. The CDR3 region has the sequence CASSFRRGTDTQYF. The sequenced DNA: TGTGCCAGCAGTTTCCGTCGGGGGACAGATACGCAGTATTTT. Full variable domain (CDR3 extended with the reference TRBV28 and TRBJ2-3 proteins): DVKVTQSSRYLVKRTGEKVFLECVQDMDHENMFWYRQDPGLGLRLIYFSYDVKMKEKGDIPEGYSVSREKKERFSLILESASTNQTSMYLCASSFRRGTDTQYFGPGTRLTVL.